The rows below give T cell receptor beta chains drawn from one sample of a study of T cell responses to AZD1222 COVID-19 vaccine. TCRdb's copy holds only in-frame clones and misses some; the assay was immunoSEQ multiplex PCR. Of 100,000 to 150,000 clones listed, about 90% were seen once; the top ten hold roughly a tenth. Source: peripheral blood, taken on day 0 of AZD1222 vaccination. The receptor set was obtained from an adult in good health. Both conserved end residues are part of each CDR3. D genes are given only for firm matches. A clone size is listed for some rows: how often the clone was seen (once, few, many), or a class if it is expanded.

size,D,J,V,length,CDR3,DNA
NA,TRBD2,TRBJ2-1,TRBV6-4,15,CASSGDSGGYNEQFF,TGTGCCAGCAGTGGAGATAGCGGGGGCTACAATGAGCAGTTCTTC
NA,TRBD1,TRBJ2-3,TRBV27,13,CASSLSLDRAQYF,TGTGCCAGCAGTTTATCCTTGGACAGGGCTCAGTATTTT
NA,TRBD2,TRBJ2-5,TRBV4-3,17,CASSPRTSGNWEETQYF,TGCGCCAGCAGCCCTCGGACTAGCGGAAATTGGGAAGAGACCCAGTACTTC
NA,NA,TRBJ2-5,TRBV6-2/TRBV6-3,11,CASSYQETQYF,TGTGCCAGCAGTTACCAAGAGACCCAGTACTTC
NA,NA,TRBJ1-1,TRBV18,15,CASSPTGTGDTEAFF,TGTGCCAGCTCACCTACCGGGACGGGCGACACTGAAGCTTTCTTT
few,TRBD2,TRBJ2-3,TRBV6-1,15,CASSELSGGVDTQYF,TGTGCCAGCAGTGAACTCAGCGGGGGGGTGGATACGCAGTATTTT
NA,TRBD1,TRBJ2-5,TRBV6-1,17,CASSEAIKGQGGETQYF,TGTGCCAGCAGTGAAGCCATAAAGGGACAGGGAGGCGAGACCCAGTACTTC
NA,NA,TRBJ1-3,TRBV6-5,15,CASTLTAVGGNTIYF,TGTGCCAGCACTTTGACGGCCGTAGGAGGAAACACCATATATTTT
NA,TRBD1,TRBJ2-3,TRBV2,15,CASNRGTGGADTQYF,TGTGCCAGCAACCGGGGGACAGGGGGCGCAGATACGCAGTATTTT
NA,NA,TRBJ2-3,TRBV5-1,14,CASSLARPTDTQYF,TGCGCCAGCAGCTTGGCCAGACCCACAGATACGCAGTATTTT
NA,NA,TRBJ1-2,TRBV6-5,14,CASSYGQRLYGYTF,TGTGCCAGCAGTTACGGACAAAGGTTATATGGCTACACCTTC
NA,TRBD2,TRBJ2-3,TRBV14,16,CASSQVGSGGADTQYF,TGTGCCAGCAGCCAAGTCGGTAGCGGGGGGGCAGATACGCAGTATTTT
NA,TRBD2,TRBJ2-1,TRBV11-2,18,CASSPGRAGGSTYNEQFF,TGTGCCAGCAGCCCCGGGAGAGCGGGGGGTTCGACCTACAATGAGCAGTTCTTC
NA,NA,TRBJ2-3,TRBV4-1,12,CASSHNTDTQYF,TGCGCCAGCAGCCACAACACAGATACGCAGTATTTT
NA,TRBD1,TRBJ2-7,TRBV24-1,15,CATSHPRTGDHEQYF,TGTGCCACCAGCCACCCTCGGACAGGGGACCACGAGCAGTACTTC
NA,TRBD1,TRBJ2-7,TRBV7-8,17,CASSSYPVGTGYHEQYF,TGTGCCAGCAGCTCCTATCCCGTAGGGACAGGGTACCACGAGCAGTACTTC
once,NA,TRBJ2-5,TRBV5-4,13,CASSPAPAETQYF,TGTGCCAGCAGCCCGGCCCCGGCGGAGACCCAGTACTTC
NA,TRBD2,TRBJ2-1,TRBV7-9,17,CASTGIAGGQTYNEQFF,TGTGCCAGCACGGGGATAGCGGGGGGCCAAACCTACAATGAGCAGTTCTTC
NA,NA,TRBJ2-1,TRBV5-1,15,CASSLGGLDYNEQFF,TGCGCCAGCAGCTTGGGGGGACTCGATTACAATGAGCAGTTCTTC
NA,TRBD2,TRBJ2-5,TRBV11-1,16,CASSPASGGAGETQYF,TGTGCCAGCAGCCCAGCTAGCGGGGGGGCCGGGGAGACCCAGTACTTC
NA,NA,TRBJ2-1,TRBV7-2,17,CASSLASVTGRYNEQFF,TGTGCCAGCAGCTTAGCTTCGGTGACAGGGAGGTACAATGAGCAGTTCTTC
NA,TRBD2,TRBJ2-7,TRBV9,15,CASSVASGGTYEQYF,TGTGCCAGCAGCGTGGCTAGCGGGGGTACCTACGAGCAGTACTTC
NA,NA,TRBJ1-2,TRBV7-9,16,CASSWAALSSNYGYTF,TGTGCCAGCAGCTGGGCTGCACTGAGCTCTAACTATGGCTACACCTTC
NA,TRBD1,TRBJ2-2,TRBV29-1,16,CSVEDTRQGNTGELFF,TGCAGCGTTGAAGATACTCGACAGGGGAACACCGGGGAGCTGTTTTTT
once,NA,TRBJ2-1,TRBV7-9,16,CASSPLGMMWPDEQFF,TGTGCCAGCAGCCCCCTCGGGATGATGTGGCCTGATGAGCAGTTCTTC
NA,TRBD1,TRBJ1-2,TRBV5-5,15,CASSPAGQGFYGYTF,TGTGCCAGCAGCCCGGCGGGACAGGGCTTCTATGGCTACACCTTC
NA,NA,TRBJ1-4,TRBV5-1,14,CASSLKGLNEKLFF,TGCGCCAGCAGCTTGAAGGGACTAAATGAAAAACTGTTTTTT
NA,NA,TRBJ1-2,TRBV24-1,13,CATSDPRGHGYTF,TGTGCCACCAGTGACCCCAGGGGTCATGGCTACACCTTC
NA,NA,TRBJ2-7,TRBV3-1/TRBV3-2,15,CASSQEFHFSYEQYF,TGTGCCAGCAGCCAAGAATTTCACTTCTCCTACGAGCAGTACTTC
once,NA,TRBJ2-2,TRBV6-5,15,CASRGTMNPTGELFF,TGTGCCAGCAGAGGGACAATGAATCCCACCGGGGAGCTGTTTTTT
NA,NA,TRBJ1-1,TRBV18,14,CASSHEPMNTEAFF,TGTGCCAGCTCACACGAACCCATGAACACTGAAGCTTTCTTT
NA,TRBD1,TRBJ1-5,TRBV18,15,CASSPGQGYNQPQHF,TGTGCCAGCTCACCAGGACAGGGATACAATCAGCCCCAGCATTTT
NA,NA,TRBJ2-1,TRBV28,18,CAASSGPGGETTSNEQFF,TGTGCCGCCAGCAGCGGCCCCGGGGGCGAGACCACTTCCAATGAGCAGTTCTTC
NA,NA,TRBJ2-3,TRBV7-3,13,CASSSGSTDTQYF,TGTGCCAGCAGCTCTGGGAGCACAGATACGCAGTATTTT
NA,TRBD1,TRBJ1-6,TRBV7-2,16,CASRQTGTGDNSPLHF,TGTGCCAGCAGGCAAACAGGGACAGGGGATAATTCACCCCTCCACTTT
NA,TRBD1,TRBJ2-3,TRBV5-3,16,CARKRNARGLEDTQYF,TGTGCCAGAAAACGAAACGCAAGGGGGCTTGAAGATACGCAGTATTTT
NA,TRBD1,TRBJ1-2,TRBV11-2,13,CASSRDRGSGYTF,TGTGCCAGCAGCCGTGACAGGGGAAGTGGCTACACCTTC
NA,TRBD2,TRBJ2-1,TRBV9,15,CASGISGGRYNEQFF,TGTGCCAGCGGAATTAGCGGGGGGCGTTACAATGAGCAGTTCTTC
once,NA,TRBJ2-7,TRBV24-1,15,CATSDPRGTGYEQYF,TGTGCCACCAGTGACCCGAGGGGGACTGGCTACGAGCAGTACTTC
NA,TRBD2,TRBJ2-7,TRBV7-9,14,CASSPGGTAYEQYF,TGTGCCAGCAGCCCCGGGGGGACCGCTTACGAGCAGTACTTC
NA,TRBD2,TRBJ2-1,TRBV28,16,CASSLPGLALFYEQFF,TGTGCCAGCAGTTTACCGGGACTAGCGTTATTTTATGAGCAGTTCTTC
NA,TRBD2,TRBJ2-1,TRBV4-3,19,CASSQDPSGGESSYNEQFF,TGCGCCAGCAGCCAAGATCCTAGCGGTGGTGAAAGCTCCTACAATGAGCAGTTCTTC
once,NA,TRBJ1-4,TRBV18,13,CASSPNNGEKLFF,TGTGCCAGCTCACCTAATAACGGTGAAAAACTGTTTTTT
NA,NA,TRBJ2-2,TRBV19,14,CASMDRTNTGELFF,TGTGCCAGTATGGACAGAACGAACACCGGGGAGCTGTTTTTT
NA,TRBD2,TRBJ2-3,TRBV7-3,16,CASSLSGTTLGDTQYF,TGTGCCAGCAGCTTAAGCGGGACTACCCTCGGGGATACGCAGTATTTT
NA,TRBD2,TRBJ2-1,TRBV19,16,CASSSIAGERWNEQFF,TGTGCCAGTAGTAGTATAGCGGGAGAAAGGTGGAATGAGCAGTTCTTC
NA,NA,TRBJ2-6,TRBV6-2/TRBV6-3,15,CASSYSEEGANVLTF,TGTGCCAGCAGTTACTCCGAAGAGGGGGCCAACGTCCTGACTTTC
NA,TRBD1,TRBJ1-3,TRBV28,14,CASTRQGRRGTIYF,TGTGCCAGCACTAGACAGGGACGGCGGGGCACCATATATTTT
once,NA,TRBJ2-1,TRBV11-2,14,CASSLPGRNNEQFF,TGTGCCAGCAGCCTCCCGGGTCGAAACAATGAGCAGTTCTTC
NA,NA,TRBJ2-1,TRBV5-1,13,CASSLEVNNEQFF,TGCGCCAGCAGCTTGGAAGTGAACAATGAGCAGTTCTTC
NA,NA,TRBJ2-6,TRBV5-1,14,CASTSISGANVLTF,TGCGCCAGCACCTCAATCTCTGGGGCCAACGTCCTGACTTTC
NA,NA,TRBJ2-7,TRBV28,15,CASSFPRDPSYEQYF,TGTGCCAGCAGTTTCCCCCGGGACCCCAGCTACGAGCAGTACTTC
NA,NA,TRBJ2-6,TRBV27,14,CASSLSSGANVLTF,TGTGCCAGCAGTCTAAGCTCTGGGGCCAACGTCCTGACTTTC
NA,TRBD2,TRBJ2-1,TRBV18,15,CASSPGLAVNNEQFF,TGTGCCAGCTCACCTGGGCTAGCGGTAAACAATGAGCAGTTCTTC
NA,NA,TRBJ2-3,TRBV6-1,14,CASSEDPTTDTQYF,TGTGCCAGCAGTGAGGACCCGACGACAGATACGCAGTATTTT